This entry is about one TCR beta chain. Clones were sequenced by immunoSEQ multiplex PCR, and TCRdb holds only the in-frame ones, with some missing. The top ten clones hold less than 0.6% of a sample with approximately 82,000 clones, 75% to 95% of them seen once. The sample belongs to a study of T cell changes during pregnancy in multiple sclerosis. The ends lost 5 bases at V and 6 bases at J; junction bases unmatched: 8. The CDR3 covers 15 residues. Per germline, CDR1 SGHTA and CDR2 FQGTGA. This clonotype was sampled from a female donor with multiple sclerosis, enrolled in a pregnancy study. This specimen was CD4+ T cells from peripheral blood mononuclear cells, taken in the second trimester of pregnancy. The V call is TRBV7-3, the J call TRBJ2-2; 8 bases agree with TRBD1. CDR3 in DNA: TGTGCCAGCAGCCCGTCCCGGGACAGGTCCGGGGAGCTGTTTTTT. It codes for CASSPSRDRSGELFF.